The 24 T cell receptor beta chains given below trace back to one sample, sequenced in a study of early T cells in non-severe SARS-CoV-2 infection. TCRdb independently ran MiXCR on the 5' RACE reads; one entry per CDR3 protein. The data contain 95,000 to 150,000 distinct CDR3 sequences, under 15% of them singletons. Sequenced sample: whole blood. The receptors shown here come from an adult who was a healthcare worker with PCR-confirmed SARS-CoV-2 infection or an uninfected control (not recorded which).

The genes are TRBV7-3 and TRBJ2-1; possibly TRBD2 for D (6 bases). This CDR3 is 16 amino acids long. V was pared by 5 bases and J by 0 bases, with 14 bases between. Germline CDR1 is SGHTA and CDR2 is FQGTGA. CDR3 coding DNA: TGTGCCAGCAGCCAAGGCCCGACTAGCTCCTACAATGAGCAGTTCTTC. It translates to CASSQGPTSSYNEQFF.

The J gene is TRBJ2-1, the V gene TRBV19, with D perhaps given as TRBD1 or TRBD2 (6 bases each). V dropped 8 bases and J dropped 10 bases, with 15 bases sitting between them. CDR3 length equals 12 residues. Germline CDR1 reads LNHDA; CDR2 reads SQIVND (reference sequence). Written as DNA, the CDR3 is TGTGCCAGTGGGACACTTGCGGGGGAGCAGTTCTTC. Translation gives CASGTLAGEQFF.

As for this clonotype: Given a much more abundant clone one base away, this may be a read error. V gene TRBV4-1 combines with J gene TRBJ2-6, with D maybe TRBD1 (6 bases). The V end was cut by 2 bases, the J end by 4 bases, with 12 bases between. CDR1 and CDR2 (germline): MGHRA, YSYEKL. The CDR3 spans 16 residues. This chain's CDR3 is CASSQQRQAGANVLTF. In nucleotides, the CDR3 is TGCGCCAGCAGCCAACAGAGACAGGCAGGGGCCAACGTCCTGACTTTC.

The rearrangement joins TRBV18 to TRBJ2-7; a possible D gene is TRBD2 (5 bases). Between the trimmed V and J ends, which lost 1 base and 1 base, there was a span of 8 bases. This CDR3 is 14 amino acids long. The V gene's germline CDR1 is KGHSH and CDR2 LQKENI. The CDR3 DNA reads as TGTGCCAGCTCACCACAGCGGAGTTCCTACGAGCAGTACTTC. This encodes CASSPQRSSYEQYF. Complete variable domain (other parts from reference TRBV18 and TRBJ2-7): NAGVMQNPRHLVRRRGQEARLRCSPMKGHSHVYWYRQLPEEGLKFMVYLQKENIIDESGMPKERFSAEFPKEGPSILRIQQVVRGDSAAYFCASSPQRSSYEQYFGPGTRLTVT.

This clonotype has ten or more counts. The chain links TRBV6-1 to TRBJ1-5; D uncertain. V lost 8 bases and J 7 bases, leaving 6 bases between the germline ends. The CDR3 is made up of 10 amino acids. Germline V gene data show CDR1 as MNHNS and CDR2 as SASEGT. CDR3 nucleotide sequence: TGTGCCAGCGACCAACAGCCCCAGCATTTT. It specifies CASDQQPQHF.

The CDR3: CSSREHTEAFF. The CDR3 nucleotides are TGCAGCTCCAGAGAGCACACTGAAGCTTTCTTT. The V gene is TRBV29-1, the J gene TRBJ1-1, with unresolved D. Germline values: CDR1 SQVTM, CDR2 ANQGSEA. V dropped 8 bases and J dropped 3 bases, with 10 bases sitting between them. The CDR3 is 11 residues long. The full variable domain, with the rest looked up from reference TRBV29-1 and TRBJ1-1, is SAVISQKPSRDICQRGTSLTIQCQVDSQVTMMFWYRQQPGQSLTLIATANQGSEATYESGFVIDKFPISRPNLTFSTLTVSNMSPEDSSIYLCSSREHTEAFFGQGTRLTVV.

The V call is TRBV20-1, the J call TRBJ2-3; the match to TRBD2 covers 7 bases. The CDR3 contains 14 residues. Germline V lookup: CDR1 DFQATT, CDR2 SNEGSKA (reference sequence). The junction had 8 bases not matched to a gene; V was cut back by 6 bases and J by 2 bases. DNA of the CDR3: TGCAGTGCCGTAGCGGGCCCCAACACAGATACGCAGTATTTT. Translation: CSAVAGPNTDTQYF.

The genes are TRBV6-1 and TRBJ1-1; maybe TRBD1 (5 bases). V was shortened by 7 bases and J by 5 bases, with 23 bases between the two germline ends. Germline CDR1 is MNHNS and CDR2 is SASEGT. CDR3 length equals 16 residues. DNA for the CDR3: TGTGCCAGCATCATAGTCAGGACGGAGGGGAAGACTGAAGCTTTCTTT. It encodes CASIIVRTEGKTEAFF.

The chain combines TRBV7-2 with TRBJ1-2, with D hard to call. Germline values: CDR1 SGHTA, CDR2 FQGNSA. Deletions cut 1 base from V and 9 bases from J, with 12 bases between. The CDR3 contains 13 residues. For the CDR3, the DNA is TGTGCCAGCAGCTTAGACGTCATCTCTCGCTACACCTTC. Translating it yields CASSLDVISRYTF.

This clonotype appeared many times. The CDR3 DNA sequence: TGTGCCAGCAGCCAAGTGCGGGCTTTTTACAATGAGCAGTTCTTC. Its protein product is CASSQVRAFYNEQFF. The chain uses TRBV3-1 and TRBJ2-1; maybe TRBD2 (5 bases). This CDR3 has 15 residues. V lost 1 base and J 4 bases, leaving 11 bases between the germline ends. In germline, CDR1 is LGHDT, CDR2 YNNKEL (reference sequence).

This clonotype was counted many times. This sequence joins TRBV9 and TRBJ1-1; D not certain. The CDR3 extends over 16 amino acids. Germline V gives CDR1 SGDLS, CDR2 YYNGEE. V lost 3 bases and J lost 4, with 19 bases in between. The CDR3 DNA reads as TGTGCCAGCAGCGCCCGCGCCACGGGCCAAGGCACTGAAGCTTTCTTT. Translation gives CASSARATGQGTEAFF.

The genes are TRBV5-4 and TRBJ1-6; D perhaps matches TRBD1 (6 bases). Per the germline V gene, CDR1 is SGHNT and CDR2 is YYREEE (reference sequence). There are 16 residues in the CDR3. The V and J ends lost 3 bases and 6 bases respectively, with 16 bases between them. CDR3 DNA: TGTGCCAGCAGCTCCGGGCAACAGGGAAGTAATTCACCCCTCCACTTT. Its translation is CASSSGQQGSNSPLHF.

Written as DNA, the CDR3 is TGTGCCAGCAGCCTGCTCGGGACTATAACAGATACGCAGTATTTT. It is translated as CASSLLGTITDTQYF. The J gene is TRBJ2-3, the V gene TRBV7-9; 7 nucleotides line up with TRBD2. Trimming took 5 bases from V and 3 from J; bases not matched to a gene: 8. The CDR3 has 15 amino acids. Germline CDR1 and CDR2: SEHNR and FQNEAQ (reference sequence).

This clonotype has a count of ten or more. The chain carries TRBV3-1 and TRBJ1-2; possible D gene TRBD1, 6 bases. V gave up 1 base and J gave up 6 bases, with 12 bases separating them. Germline CDR1 reads LGHDT; CDR2 reads YNNKEL (reference sequence). CDR3 size: 14 residues. The CDR3 DNA reads as TGTGCCAGCAGCCAAGTCTCAGGGGTGGATGGCTACACCTTC. Its protein product is CASSQVSGVDGYTF.

This chain links TRBV12-5 with TRBJ2-5; D gene unclear. The germline V and J ends were trimmed by 6 bases and 0 bases, with 8 bases remaining between them. CDR3 size: 13 residues. The V gene's germline CDR1 is LGHNT and CDR2 FRNRAP. CDR3 in amino acids: CASGAVYQETQYF. The CDR3 coding sequence is TGTGCTAGTGGGGCAGTGTACCAAGAGACCCAGTACTTC.

The rearrangement joins TRBV7-9 to TRBJ2-1, with 7 bases that match TRBD2. V lost 2 bases, J lost 14 bases, and 6 bases stayed unmatched. Germline V gene data show CDR1 as SEHNR and CDR2 as FQNEAQ (reference sequence). CDR3 length: 12 residues. CDR3 amino acids: CASSLRTGGEFF. The DNA for the CDR3 is TGTGCCAGCAGCTTACGTACGGGGGGAGAGTTCTTC.

This clonotype was observed a handful of times. This sequence joins TRBV20-1 and TRBJ2-5; TRBD2 matches at 7 bases. The CDR3 has 15 residues. J lost 0 bases, V lost 5 bases, and 9 bases had no gene match. Germline V gene sequence: CDR1 DFQATT, CDR2 SNEGSKA (reference sequence). The CDR3 region has the DNA TGCAGTGCTGCTAGGGGAGCGGGGAACCAAGAGACCCAGTACTTC. Protein product: CSAARGAGNQETQYF.

The sample holds a few counts of this clonotype. V gene TRBV3-1 combines with J gene TRBJ1-4, with D unresolved. V lost 2 bases and J lost 8, with 15 bases in between. Germline CDR1 and CDR2: LGHDT and YNNKEL (reference sequence). The CDR3 extends over 15 amino acids. The CDR3 sequence is CASSQLGEGYEKLFF. The CDR3 nucleotides are TGTGCCAGCAGCCAATTAGGTGAAGGCTACGAAAAACTGTTTTTT.

With regard to this clonotype: At one boundary the junction diverges from the germline segment, which might be a read error. CDR3 in DNA: TGTGCCACCAGCCGAGACAGGTATAACACTGAAGCTTTCTTT. This gives the protein CATSRDRYNTEAFF. The chain joins TRBV15 to TRBJ1-1, with D tentatively TRBD1 (6 bases). The length of the CDR3 is 14 residues. Germline V CDR1 and CDR2: LNHNV, YYDKDF (reference sequence).

This clonotype was detected many times. This chain joins TRBV12-3 or TRBV12-4 and TRBJ2-5; no clear D gene. V lost 6 bases and J 8 bases, leaving 13 bases between the germline ends. This CDR3 is built from 12 residues. CDR3 region: CASRRTAGTQYF. The DNA of the CDR3 is TGTGCCAGCAGGCGGACCGCAGGCACCCAGTACTTC.

The chain is built from TRBV6-1 and TRBJ2-1; TRBD1 matches at 8 bases. Germline-derived CDR1 and CDR2 are MNHNS and SASEGT. The CDR3 is made up of 16 amino acids. Trimming at V came to 2 bases and at J to 8 bases, leaving 11 bases not matched to a gene. The CDR3 DNA reads as TGTGCCAGCAGTGAACGTCTTGGACAGGGTGAAGATGAGCAGTTCTTC. It is translated as CASSERLGQGEDEQFF.

The rearrangement uses TRBV4-1 and TRBJ2-5; 8 positions match TRBD2. CDR3 length: 16 residues. With V trimmed by 0 bases and J by 3 bases, 6 bases remained unmatched. The V gene's germline CDR1 is MGHRA and CDR2 YSYEKL. CDR3 protein: CASSQDLGRGEETQYF. The CDR3 DNA reads as TGCGCCAGCAGCCAAGATTTGGGGCGGGGGGAAGAGACCCAGTACTTC.

The V and J genes are TRBV4-1 and TRBJ2-1, with D perhaps matching TRBD1 (6 bases). The V end lost 3 bases, the J end lost 8 bases, and 17 bases lay between the germline ends. This CDR3 has 15 amino acids. Germline CDR1 is MGHRA and CDR2 is YSYEKL. The CDR3 DNA reads TGCGCCAGCAGCCAGGAACAGGGATTTATGGATGAGCAGTTCTTC. Protein sequence: CASSQEQGFMDEQFF.

The genes are TRBV5-1 and TRBJ2-1; tentatively, D is TRBD2 (5 bases). The germline V gene encodes CDR1 SGHRS and CDR2 YFSETQ. With 2 bases removed from V and 8 bases from J, the gap between germline ends came to 17 bases. The CDR3 spans 15 residues. The CDR3: CASSFWRATAHEQFF. The CDR3 nucleotides are TGCGCCAGCAGCTTTTGGCGGGCGACCGCCCATGAGCAGTTCTTC.